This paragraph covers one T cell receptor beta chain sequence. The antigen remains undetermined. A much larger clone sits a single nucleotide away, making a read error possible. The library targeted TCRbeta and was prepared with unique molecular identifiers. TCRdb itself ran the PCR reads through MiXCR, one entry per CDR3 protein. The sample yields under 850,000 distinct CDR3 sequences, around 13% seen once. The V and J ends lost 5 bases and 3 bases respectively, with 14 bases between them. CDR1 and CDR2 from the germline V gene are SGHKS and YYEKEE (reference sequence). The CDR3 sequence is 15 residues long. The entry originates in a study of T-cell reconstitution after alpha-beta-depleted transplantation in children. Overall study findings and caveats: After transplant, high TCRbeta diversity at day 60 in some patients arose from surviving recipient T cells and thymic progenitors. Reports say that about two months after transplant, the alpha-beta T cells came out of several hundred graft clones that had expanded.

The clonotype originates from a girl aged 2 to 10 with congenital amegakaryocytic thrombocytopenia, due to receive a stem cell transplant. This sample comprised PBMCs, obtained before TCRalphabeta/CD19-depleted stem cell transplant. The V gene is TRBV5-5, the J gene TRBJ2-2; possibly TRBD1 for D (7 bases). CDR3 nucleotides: TGTGCCAGCAGACAGGGGACTCATTACACCGGGGAGCTGTTTTTT. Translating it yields CASRQGTHYTGELFF.